This T cell receptor (beta chain) was obtained from a study of blood T cell repertoires in COVID-19. The overall study: The cDNA or gDNA used as material had been derived from T cells, B-cell-depleted T cells, or PBMCs.

The CDR3 has 13 residues. Trimming removed 4 bases from V and 6 bases from J, with 12 bases in between. CDR1 is MDHEN and CDR2 is SYDVKM in the germline V gene. TCRdb's copy holds only in-frame clones and misses some; the assay was immunoSEQ multiplex PCR. Seen here are more than 95,000 clones, around 83% observed once, and the top ten hold over 15%. V and J are TRBV28 and TRBJ1-1; D call uncertain. The sequencing sample was made of peripheral blood. The TCR was taken from a woman over 75 with acute or convalescent COVID-19. The CDR3 protein is CASSSPTLPEAFF. CDR3 DNA sequence: TGTGCCAGCAGTTCCCCAACTCTCCCTGAAGCTTTCTTT.